These 30 T cell receptor beta chains originate from one sample sequenced in a study of early T cells in non-severe SARS-CoV-2 infection. In TCRdb, the 5' RACE reads were re-called with MiXCR into one record per CDR3 protein. The sample shows about 80,000 distinct CDR3 sequences, 5% of them seen only once. The material was whole blood, obtained at baseline. Source of these receptors: an adult who was a healthcare worker with PCR-confirmed SARS-CoV-2 infection or an uninfected control (not recorded which).

This clonotype appeared many times. V gene TRBV6-6 combines with J gene TRBJ1-2; perhaps TRBD1 as D (6 bases). The CDR3 consists of 13 residues. Germline V CDR1 and CDR2: MNHNY, SVGAGI (reference sequence). V lost 4 bases, J lost 7 bases, and 13 bases lay in between. CDR3 in amino acids: CASSSDTTGGYTF. The CDR3 nucleotides are TGTGCCAGCAGTTCCGACACGACAGGTGGCTACACCTTC.

V is TRBV4-1 and J is TRBJ2-1; D unresolved. CDR1 MGHRA and CDR2 YSYEKL come from the germline V gene. The CDR3 loop spans 14 amino acids. Trimming left V 3 bases short and J 0 bases short, with 6 bases between. CDR3 sequence: CASSQRRSYNEQFF. In nucleotides, the CDR3 is TGCGCCAGCAGCCAGAGACGCTCCTACAATGAGCAGTTCTTC.

This clonotype was seen a few times. The CDR3: CASSQVRGQGNTIYF. CDR3 nucleotides: TGTGCCAGCAGCCAAGTGAGGGGGCAGGGAAACACCATATATTTT. The chain uses TRBV3-1 and TRBJ1-3; 7 nucleotides line up with TRBD1. The V gene's germline CDR1 is LGHDT and CDR2 YNNKEL (reference sequence). J lost 4 bases, V lost 1 base, and 4 bases had no gene match. The CDR3 contains 15 residues. Full variable domain (outside the CDR3, taken from reference TRBV3-1 and TRBJ1-3): DTAVSQTPKYLVTQMGNDKSIKCEQNLGHDTMYWYKQDSKKFLKIMFSYNNKELIINETVPNRFSPKSPDKAHLNLHINSLELGDSAVYFCASSQVRGQGNTIYFGEGSWLTVV.

The chain is built from TRBV12-3 or TRBV12-4 and TRBJ1-1; D uncertain. Trimming stripped 3 bases from V and 4 bases from J, with 18 bases between. The length of the CDR3 is 16 residues. Here the CDR3 reads CASSLGSARRVTEAFF. CDR3 coding DNA: TGTGCCAGCAGTTTGGGAAGCGCCCGGCGCGTCACTGAAGCTTTCTTT.

There are many counts of this clonotype. V gene TRBV7-3 combines with J gene TRBJ2-3, with D hard to call. The CDR3 is made up of 13 amino acids. CDR1 and CDR2 from the germline V gene are SGHTA and FQGTGA. With 1 base removed from V and 3 bases from J, the gap between germline ends came to 5 bases. CDR3 sequence (DNA): TGTGCCAGCAGCTTAAGCTTGACAGATACGCAGTATTTT. It codes for CASSLSLTDTQYF. Full variable domain (rest looked up from reference TRBV7-3 and TRBJ2-3): GAGVSQTPSNKVTEKGKYVELRCDPISGHTALYWYRQSLGQGPEFLIYFQGTGAADDSGLPNDRFFAVRPEGSVSTLKIQRTERGDSAVYLCASSLSLTDTQYFGPGTRLTVL.

The rearrangement links TRBV28 to TRBJ2-1; the D is unclear. The germline gives CDR1 MDHEN, CDR2 SYDVKM. CDR3 size: 11 residues. Trimming took 8 bases from V and 12 from J, leaving 14 bases between them. CDR3: CASPKEGRQFF. The CDR3 DNA follows: TGTGCCAGCCCCAAGGAAGGTCGGCAGTTCTTC.

This clonotype was observed many times. The V and J genes are TRBV5-1 and TRBJ2-1; D may correspond to TRBD1 or TRBD2 (5 bases each). The CDR3 consists of 14 residues. Germline assignment: CDR1 SGHRS and CDR2 YFSETQ. Trimming stripped 7 bases from V and 8 bases from J, with 19 bases between. Here the CDR3 reads CASDRDGRTDEQFF. In DNA, the CDR3 is TGCGCCAGCGACCGGGACGGACGAACCGATGAGCAGTTCTTC.

This clonotype was seen ten or more times. This chain joins TRBV13 and TRBJ1-6; D is ambiguous. Trimming pared 5 bases from V and 0 bases from J, leaving 5 bases between. Germline CDR1 is PRHDT and CDR2 is FYEKMQ (reference sequence). This CDR3 has 14 residues. CDR3 bases: TGTGCCAGCAGCCCGAGCTCCTATAATTCACCCCTCCACTTT. Amino acids: CASSPSSYNSPLHF.

This clonotype was counted only a few times. The chain has TRBV2 and TRBJ2-3, with 8 bases aligning to TRBD2. This CDR3 is 15 amino acids long. CDR1 SNHLY and CDR2 FYNNEI come from the germline V gene. V shed 5 bases and J 0 bases; nucleotides not matched to a gene: 4. The CDR3 reads CASSIERGSTDTQYF. In DNA, the CDR3 is TGTGCCAGCAGTATCGAGCGGGGGAGCACAGATACGCAGTATTTT.

This clonotype was seen repeatedly, ten times or more. This chain uses TRBV12-3 or TRBV12-4 with TRBJ1-6; D is unresolved. Trimming pared 3 bases from V and 5 bases from J, leaving 14 bases between. The CDR3 is made up of 16 amino acids. CDR3 nucleotides: TGTGCCAGCAGTTTTCGGGGAGGTTCTGATAATTCACCCCTCCACTTT. Amino acids: CASSFRGGSDNSPLHF.

This clonotype was seen ten or more times. This sequence joins TRBV28 and TRBJ2-7, with TRBD2 matching 7 bases. Germline-derived CDR1 and CDR2 are MDHEN and SYDVKM. J lost 1 base, V lost 5 bases, and 11 bases had no gene match. The CDR3 totals 16 residues. The CDR3 is CASSPRSLAVSYEQYF. For the CDR3, the DNA is TGTGCCAGCAGTCCAAGGTCGCTAGCGGTGTCCTACGAGCAGTACTTC.

This clonotype was seen many times. The chain is built from TRBV29-1 and TRBJ2-6; D gene uncertain. The CDR3 loop spans 14 amino acids. Trimming took off 5 bases at V and 4 bases at J, with 12 bases between the two ends. The V gene's germline CDR1 is SQVTM and CDR2 ANQGSEA. The CDR3 bases are TGCAGCGTTTTTGCCGCAGCCGGGGCCAACGTCCTGACTTTC. It codes for CSVFAAAGANVLTF.

The table lists this clonotype with a few counts. The rearrangement uses TRBV7-8 and TRBJ2-7, with D possibly TRBD1 on 6 matching bases. Germline V lookup: CDR1 SGHVS, CDR2 FQNEAQ. The CDR3 has 14 amino acids. With 1 base removed from V and 2 bases from J, the gap between germline ends came to 9 bases. The CDR3 is CASSLGDRPYEQYF. The CDR3 nucleotides read TGTGCCAGCAGCTTAGGAGACAGGCCCTACGAGCAGTACTTC.

This clonotype was recorded a few times. This sequence joins TRBV28 and TRBJ2-3; 8 nucleotides line up with TRBD2. This CDR3 spans 16 amino acids. Germline CDR1 MDHEN, CDR2 SYDVKM. V lost 5 bases to trimming and J lost 1 base; unmatched junction nucleotides: 8. CDR3 in amino acids: CASSPPAGVGTDTQYF. The CDR3 nucleotides are TGTGCCAGCAGTCCCCCAGCGGGAGTAGGCACAGATACGCAGTATTTT.

The chain is built from TRBV12-3 or TRBV12-4 and TRBJ2-1; D might be TRBD2 (5 bases). The CDR3 runs 15 residues. Trimming left V 6 bases short and J 2 bases short, with 14 bases between. The DNA of the CDR3 is TGTGCCAGCAGCCCTGGGAGCAGAGCCTACAATGAGCAGTTCTTC. Protein sequence: CASSPGSRAYNEQFF.

This clonotype was seen many times. This chain joins TRBV7-9 and TRBJ1-4, with 12 bases identical to TRBD1. This CDR3 spans 15 amino acids. With 5 bases clipped from V and 7 bases from J, the junction kept 5 bases outside the gene matches. Germline assignment: CDR1 SEHNR and CDR2 FQNEAQ (reference sequence). CDR3 region: CASSNRDRGLEKLFF. DNA for the CDR3: TGTGCCAGCAGCAATAGGGACAGGGGGCTTGAAAAACTGTTTTTT.

The chain carries TRBV3-1 and TRBJ2-6; no firm D call. V was trimmed by 4 bases and J by 1 base, leaving 11 bases between them. The CDR3 totals 16 residues. Per germline, CDR1 LGHDT and CDR2 YNNKEL (reference sequence). This chain's CDR3 is CASSRRPGSGANVLTF. CDR3 nucleotide sequence: TGTGCCAGCAGCCGCCGACCGGGTTCTGGGGCCAACGTCCTGACTTTC.

The chain joins TRBV11-2 to TRBJ2-7; TRBD1 agrees at 9 bases. CDR3 size: 13 residues. The germline V gene has CDR1 SGHAT and CDR2 FQNNGV. V dropped 5 bases and J dropped 7; count of bases not matched to a gene: 6. CDR3 protein: CASSLWTGEEQYF. Written as DNA, the CDR3 is TGTGCCAGCAGCCTCTGGACAGGGGAAGAGCAGTACTTC.

In this sample, this clonotype turned up a few times. The chain joins TRBV7-9 to TRBJ2-7; D might be TRBD1 (5 bases). This CDR3 is 14 amino acids long. Trimming cost V 6 bases and J 6 bases, with 18 bases left between them. Germline V gene sequence: CDR1 SEHNR, CDR2 FQNEAQ (reference sequence). The CDR3 sequence is CASRRTGVEGEQYF. CDR3 DNA sequence: TGTGCCAGCAGGCGTACAGGAGTTGAAGGCGAGCAGTACTTC.

This clonotype has a count of ten or more. The V gene is TRBV5-4, the J gene TRBJ2-2; TRBD2 matches 8 bases. V trimming: 2 bases; J trimming: 7 bases; junction bases outside the gene matches: 10. Germline assignment: CDR1 SGHNT and CDR2 YYREEE (reference sequence). The CDR3 spans 16 residues. The CDR3 nucleotides read TGTGCCAGCAGCTTCTCCGGGACTAGTTTCGGCGGGGAGCTGTTTTTT. This encodes CASSFSGTSFGGELFF.

J is TRBJ2-2 and V is TRBV9; unclear D gene. Trimming removed 3 bases from V and 6 bases from J, with 9 bases in between. The CDR3 spans 13 residues. Germline lookup yields CDR1 SGDLS and CDR2 YYNGEE. In DNA, the CDR3 is TGTGCCAGCAGCGAATTATGGCCCGGGGAGCTGTTTTTT. It encodes CASSELWPGELFF.

The chain recombines TRBV6-5 with TRBJ2-4; 7 nucleotides match TRBD1. The CDR3 length is 14 residues. The germline CDR1 and CDR2 sequences are MNHEY and SVGAGI. Trimming cost V 7 bases and J 5 bases; bases outside gene matches: 8. The CDR3 coding sequence is TGTGCCAGCAAGGTCTCACAGGGGCAAAACATTCAGTACTTC. Residues: CASKVSQGQNIQYF.

This clonotype was seen at least ten times. The V call is TRBV10-3, the J call TRBJ1-5; possible D gene TRBD1, 6 bases. The CDR3 extends over 15 amino acids. Germline V gives CDR1 ENHRY, CDR2 SYGVKD. V was clipped by 6 bases and J by 2 bases, with 14 bases between them. CDR3 DNA: TGTGCCATCAGAGGGGACACTAGTGGCAATCAGCCCCAGCATTTT. Translation gives CAIRGDTSGNQPQHF.

This clonotype was observed at least ten times. The chain employs TRBV4-1 and TRBJ1-1; TRBD1 might be the D (5 bases). The CDR3 totals 14 residues. In germline, CDR1 is MGHRA, CDR2 YSYEKL. V was trimmed by 6 bases and J by 2 bases, leaving 13 bases between them. The CDR3 reads CASRGTLRNTEAFF. CDR3 in DNA: TGCGCCAGCAGGGGGACTTTAAGAAACACTGAAGCTTTCTTT.

This clonotype came up many times. The V call is TRBV19, the J call TRBJ2-1, with D maybe TRBD1 (7 bases). Germline CDR1 LNHDA, CDR2 SQIVND (reference sequence). Between the trimmed V and J ends, which lost 7 bases and 6 bases, there was a span of 16 bases. This CDR3 spans 14 amino acids. The CDR3 protein is CASNIPGGSNEQFF. The CDR3 DNA follows: TGTGCCAGTAACATACCAGGGGGGAGCAATGAGCAGTTCTTC.

The genes are TRBV10-3 and TRBJ1-2; a possible D gene is TRBD1 (5 bases). Germline lookup yields CDR1 ENHRY and CDR2 SYGVKD. Trimming cost V 6 bases and J 3 bases, with 8 bases left between them. The CDR3 has 12 amino acids. CDR3 residues: CAIRGTDYGYTF. The CDR3 DNA reads TGTGCCATCAGAGGGACGGACTATGGCTACACCTTC.

The chain links TRBV7-8 to TRBJ2-2; D is possibly TRBD1 or TRBD2 (5 bases each). This CDR3 has 14 amino acids. The V end was cut by 5 bases, the J end by 4 bases, with 11 bases between. Germline CDR1 and CDR2: SGHVS and FQNEAQ. This CDR3 is CASSPGTLTGELFF. CDR3 DNA sequence: TGTGCCAGCAGCCCAGGGACCCTCACCGGGGAGCTGTTTTTT. Together with reference TRBV7-8 and TRBJ2-2, the CDR3 gives the full variable domain: GAGVSQSPRYKVAKRGQDVALRCDPISGHVSLFWYQQALGQGPEFLTYFQNEAQLDKSGLPSDRFFAERPEGSVSTLKIQRTQQEDSAVYLCASSPGTLTGELFFGEGSRLTVL.

This clonotype was counted a few times. The chain recombines TRBV29-1 with TRBJ1-2; 8 nucleotides align to TRBD1. This CDR3 comprises 13 residues. Germline V gene data show CDR1 as SQVTM and CDR2 as ANQGSEA. J lost 7 bases, V lost 5 bases, and 9 bases had no gene match. For the CDR3, the DNA is TGCAGCGTTACGACAGGGGAGATATCTGGCTACACCTTC. This encodes CSVTTGEISGYTF.

This clonotype was picked up a small number of times. This chain joins TRBV29-1 and TRBJ2-1, with 11 bases that match TRBD2. Unmatched junction bases numbered 14, after V lost 0 bases and J lost 4 bases. CDR1 SQVTM and CDR2 ANQGSEA come from the germline V gene. CDR3 length equals 19 residues. CDR3 in amino acids: CSVEDRSLLAGVVYNEQFF. Here the CDR3 DNA reads TGCAGCGTTGAAGATCGGTCATTACTAGCGGGAGTGGTGTACAATGAGCAGTTCTTC.

Ten or more counts support this clonotype. The genes are TRBV30 and TRBJ2-5; D unresolved. CDR1 GTSNPN and CDR2 SVGIG come from the germline V gene (reference sequence). V lost 4 bases, J lost 5 bases, and 11 bases lay in between. The CDR3 is 12 residues long. CDR3 coding DNA: TGTGCCTGGAACCAAAATCGGGAGACCCAGTACTTC. Amino acids: CAWNQNRETQYF.